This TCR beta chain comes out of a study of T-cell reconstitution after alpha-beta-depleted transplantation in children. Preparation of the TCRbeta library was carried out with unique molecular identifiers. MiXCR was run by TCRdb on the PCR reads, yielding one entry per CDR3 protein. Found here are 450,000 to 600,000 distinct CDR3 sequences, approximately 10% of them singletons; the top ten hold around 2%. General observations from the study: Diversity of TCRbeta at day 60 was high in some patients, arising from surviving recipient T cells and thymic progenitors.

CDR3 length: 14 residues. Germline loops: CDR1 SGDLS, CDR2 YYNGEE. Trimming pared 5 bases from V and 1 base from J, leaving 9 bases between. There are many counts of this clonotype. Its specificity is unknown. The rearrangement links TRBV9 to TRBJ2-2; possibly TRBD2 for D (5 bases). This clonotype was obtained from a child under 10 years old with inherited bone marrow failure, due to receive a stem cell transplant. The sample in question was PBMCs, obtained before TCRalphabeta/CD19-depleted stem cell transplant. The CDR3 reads CASRLGVNTGELFF. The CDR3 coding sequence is TGTGCCAGCAGGCTCGGGGTGAACACCGGGGAGCTGTTTTTT.